These T cell receptor beta chains were read from a single sample in a study of somatic mutations in cytotoxic T cells in rheumatoid arthritis. Generated by immunoSEQ multiplex PCR, the TCRdb table keeps only in-frame clones and is missing some. This sample has more than 20,000 clones, with 82% found just once. Material: CD8+ T cells sorted from blood. These receptors were collected from a middle-aged man in good health. Both conserved end residues are part of each CDR3. A D gene is named only where the DNA matches it firmly. Part of the rows lack a size; the others show once, few, many or a class for expanded clones.

v_gene: TRBV7-9
j_gene: TRBJ1-1
d_gene: TRBD1
abundance: NA
CDR3nt: TGTGCCAGCAGCCCCGCGACAGGGAGGAACACTGAAGCTTTCTTT
CDR3aa: CASSPATGRNTEAFF

v_gene: TRBV5-4
j_gene: TRBJ2-5
d_gene: TRBD2
abundance: NA
CDR3nt: TGTGCCAGCAGCTCCCTACTAGCGGGAGGGCCTCAGGAGACCCAGTACTTC
CDR3aa: CASSSLLAGGPQETQYF

v_gene: TRBV9
j_gene: TRBJ1-5
d_gene: TRBD1
abundance: NA
CDR3nt: TGTGCCAGCAGCGGGGGGACAGTTAGCAATCAGCCCCAGCATTTT
CDR3aa: CASSGGTVSNQPQHF

v_gene: TRBV10-2
j_gene: TRBJ2-1
d_gene: TRBD1
abundance: NA
CDR3nt: TGCGCCAGCAGTTCACCAGGGGGAAGCTCCTACAATGAGCAGTTCTTC
CDR3aa: CASSSPGGSSYNEQFF

v_gene: TRBV2
j_gene: TRBJ2-1
d_gene: TRBD2
abundance: NA
CDR3nt: TGTGCCAGCGCCGCTCTTGGGACTAGTGGAAATGAGCAGTTCTTC
CDR3aa: CASAALGTSGNEQFF

v_gene: TRBV28
j_gene: TRBJ2-7
d_gene: TRBD1
abundance: NA
CDR3nt: TGTGCCAGCAGTTTAAAGGACAGGGGTTACGAGCAGTACTTC
CDR3aa: CASSLKDRGYEQYF

v_gene: TRBV7-8
j_gene: TRBJ1-1
d_gene: NA
abundance: NA
CDR3nt: TGTGCCAGCAGCTTAGCGGCAGCCCGACAGAACACTGAAGCTTTCTTT
CDR3aa: CASSLAAARQNTEAFF

v_gene: TRBV27
j_gene: TRBJ2-5
d_gene: TRBD2
abundance: NA
CDR3nt: TGTGCCAGCAGTAGCGGGACTAGCGTAGAGACCCAGTACTTC
CDR3aa: CASSSGTSVETQYF

v_gene: TRBV11-3
j_gene: TRBJ2-7
d_gene: NA
abundance: NA
CDR3nt: TGTGCCAGCAGCCCTTCTGGGAGCTACGAGCAGTACTTC
CDR3aa: CASSPSGSYEQYF

v_gene: TRBV29-1
j_gene: TRBJ1-2
d_gene: TRBD1
abundance: once
CDR3nt: TGCAGCGTTGACGCAGGGGGCAACGGCTACACCTTC
CDR3aa: CSVDAGGNGYTF

v_gene: TRBV27
j_gene: TRBJ2-3
d_gene: TRBD1
abundance: NA
CDR3nt: TGTGCCAGCAGTTTTACGGGACAGGGGGCCGATACGCAGTATTTT
CDR3aa: CASSFTGQGADTQYF

v_gene: TRBV7-9
j_gene: TRBJ1-2
d_gene: NA
abundance: NA
CDR3nt: TGTGCCAGCAGCTTAGGCGGAGGATACTATGGCTACACCTTC
CDR3aa: CASSLGGGYYGYTF

v_gene: TRBV6-5
j_gene: TRBJ1-4
d_gene: NA
abundance: NA
CDR3nt: TGTGCCAGCAGTTACTTGAGTTATCCTGAAAAACTGTTTTTT
CDR3aa: CASSYLSYPEKLFF

v_gene: TRBV9
j_gene: TRBJ1-4
d_gene: NA
abundance: NA
CDR3nt: TGTGCCAGCAGCGTAGATTACAGCCTTAATGAAAAACTGTTTTTT
CDR3aa: CASSVDYSLNEKLFF

v_gene: TRBV15
j_gene: TRBJ2-7
d_gene: NA
abundance: NA
CDR3nt: TGTGCCACCAGCAGAGATGAGGCATACTCCTACGAGCAGTACTTC
CDR3aa: CATSRDEAYSYEQYF

v_gene: TRBV6-1
j_gene: TRBJ2-7
d_gene: NA
abundance: NA
CDR3nt: TGTGCCAGCAGTGAAGCGGGAATAGGGAACTACGAGCAGTACTTC
CDR3aa: CASSEAGIGNYEQYF

v_gene: TRBV6-1
j_gene: TRBJ2-7
d_gene: TRBD2
abundance: once
CDR3nt: TGTGCCAGCAGGCGGACTAGCGGGAACTTCTACGAGCAGTACTTC
CDR3aa: CASRRTSGNFYEQYF

v_gene: TRBV27
j_gene: TRBJ2-1
d_gene: TRBD2
abundance: NA
CDR3nt: TGTGCCAGCAGTCTAGCGGGAGTTACTGAGCAGTTCTTC
CDR3aa: CASSLAGVTEQFF

v_gene: TRBV5-1
j_gene: TRBJ1-5
d_gene: TRBD1
abundance: NA
CDR3nt: TGCGCCAGCAGCCCTCAGGGGGCGAATCAGCCCCAGCATTTT
CDR3aa: CASSPQGANQPQHF

v_gene: TRBV7-9
j_gene: TRBJ2-3
d_gene: TRBD2
abundance: NA
CDR3nt: TGTGCCAGCAGCTCACCGGGACTAGCAGATACGCAGTATTTT
CDR3aa: CASSSPGLADTQYF

v_gene: TRBV7-8
j_gene: TRBJ1-4
d_gene: TRBD1
abundance: NA
CDR3nt: TGTGCCAGCAGCTCGGCAGGGGGAATCGATGAAAAACTGTTTTTT
CDR3aa: CASSSAGGIDEKLFF

v_gene: TRBV11-2
j_gene: TRBJ1-2
d_gene: NA
abundance: NA
CDR3nt: TGTGCCAGCAGCTTAGCAGGGATAAACTATGGCTACACCTTC
CDR3aa: CASSLAGINYGYTF

v_gene: TRBV14
j_gene: TRBJ2-5
d_gene: TRBD1
abundance: NA
CDR3nt: TGTGCCAGCAGCCTCCACCAGGGGGAAGAGACCCAGTACTTC
CDR3aa: CASSLHQGEETQYF

v_gene: TRBV6-1
j_gene: TRBJ2-3
d_gene: TRBD2
abundance: NA
CDR3nt: TGTGCCAGCAGTGAAGTAAGAAAGCGGGAGGTCATCACAGATACGCAGTATTTT
CDR3aa: CASSEVRKREVITDTQYF

v_gene: TRBV11-1
j_gene: TRBJ1-1
d_gene: NA
abundance: NA
CDR3nt: TGTGCCAGCAGCTTATCAGAGGGTAGCACTGAAGCTTTCTTT
CDR3aa: CASSLSEGSTEAFF

v_gene: TRBV7-9
j_gene: TRBJ1-2
d_gene: NA
abundance: NA
CDR3nt: TGTGCCAGCAACCCCCCGGGAAACTATGGCTACACCTTC
CDR3aa: CASNPPGNYGYTF

v_gene: TRBV7-9
j_gene: TRBJ2-7
d_gene: NA
abundance: NA
CDR3nt: TGTGCCAGCAGCTCCCCCCGAGGCAACTTCCGACGAGACGAGCAGTACTTC
CDR3aa: CASSSPRGNFRRDEQYF

v_gene: TRBV27
j_gene: TRBJ2-7
d_gene: TRBD1
abundance: NA
CDR3nt: TGTGCCAGCAGTCCCCGGGACAGATTATACGAGCAGTACTTC
CDR3aa: CASSPRDRLYEQYF

v_gene: TRBV27
j_gene: TRBJ2-7
d_gene: NA
abundance: few
CDR3nt: TGTGCCAGCAGGCGATCCACATTCTACGAGCAGTACTTC
CDR3aa: CASRRSTFYEQYF

v_gene: TRBV21-1
j_gene: TRBJ1-1
d_gene: NA
abundance: NA
CDR3nt: TGTGCCAGCAGCAAAGCGTCGGGGACCACGAGAACTGAAGCTTTCTTT
CDR3aa: CASSKASGTTRTEAFF

v_gene: TRBV2
j_gene: TRBJ2-1
d_gene: NA
abundance: NA
CDR3nt: TGTGCCAGCACTAGACAGGTAGGGAATGAGCAGTTCTTC
CDR3aa: CASTRQVGNEQFF

v_gene: TRBV27
j_gene: TRBJ2-1
d_gene: TRBD2
abundance: NA
CDR3nt: TGTGCCAGCACCTCCGGGACTAGCGGATACAATGAGCAGTTCTTC
CDR3aa: CASTSGTSGYNEQFF

v_gene: TRBV5-4
j_gene: TRBJ2-1
d_gene: NA
abundance: NA
CDR3nt: TGTGCCAGCAGCCCGGTTCGCGTATTCAATGAGCAGTTCTTC
CDR3aa: CASSPVRVFNEQFF

v_gene: TRBV2
j_gene: TRBJ2-7
d_gene: TRBD2
abundance: NA
CDR3nt: TGTGCCAGCCCAGGGACTAGCGGGAGTTACGAGCAGTACTTC
CDR3aa: CASPGTSGSYEQYF

v_gene: TRBV28
j_gene: TRBJ2-7
d_gene: NA
abundance: few
CDR3nt: TGTGCCAGCAGGTGGGACACCTCGTCCTACGAGCAGTACTTC
CDR3aa: CASRWDTSSYEQYF

v_gene: TRBV27
j_gene: TRBJ2-7
d_gene: NA
abundance: NA
CDR3nt: TGTGCCAGCAGAGACGGAAACGGGTACTACCTCCCCTACGAGCAGTACTTC
CDR3aa: CASRDGNGYYLPYEQYF